Included here is one TCR beta chain sequence, with context. The genes are named according to mouse. The DNA ends 1 residue before the CDR3 does, and the rest of the CDR3 is filled in from the germline J gene. The record originates from a study of tissue T cells after allogeneic stem cell transplantation. The assay was immunoSEQ multiplex PCR, and TCRdb's table has in-frame clones only and misses some. The sample records roughly 8,200 clones, roughly a third being singletons. Time point of the sample: mouse harvest day 14 after allogeneic transplant. Mouse grafts combined 10^7 T-cell-depleted bone marrow cells with 10^6 splenic CD5+ T cells. With 7 bases clipped from V and 4 bases from J, the junction kept 3 bases outside the gene matches. Germline loops: CDR1 NNHNN, CDR2 SYGAGS (reference sequence). The CDR3 runs 13 residues.

The chain carries TRBV13-2 and TRBJ2-1; 9 positions match TRBD1. The sample was skin. The clonotype was recovered from a female BALB/c mouse given C57BL/6 T cells with graft-versus-host disease after an allogeneic hematopoietic cell transplant. The chain's CDR3 is CASRTGVYAEQFF. The part of the CDR3 DNA that was read is TGTGCCAGCCGGACAGGGGTTTATGCTGAGCAGTTC.